These 17 T cell receptor beta chains originate from one sample sequenced in a study of blood T cells in healthy people across ages. Primers used in a second PCR of about 6 to 12 cycles were a sample-barcoded 5' primer and a J-beta primer mix. TCRdb processed the 5' RACE reads anew with MiXCR; each CDR3 protein has one entry. The sample yields fewer than 1,000,000 distinct CDR3 sequences, around 42% seen once. Sample: blood. The receptors here all came from a man in his sixties in good health.

This clonotype was seen a handful of times. The rearrangement uses TRBV28 and TRBJ2-7; 11 nucleotides align to TRBD1. The germline V gene encodes CDR1 MDHEN and CDR2 SYDVKM. The CDR3 has 16 amino acids. V dropped 4 bases and J dropped 4; count of bases not matched to a gene: 9. DNA for the CDR3: TGTGCCAGCAGTTCCGTCCCGGGACAGGGGGTATACGAGCAGTACTTC. Residues: CASSSVPGQGVYEQYF.

This clonotype was counted only a few times. V and J are TRBV20-1 and TRBJ2-5, with TRBD2 identical over 7 bases. The trim removed 2 bases at V and 1 base at J, leaving 4 bases unmatched. The CDR3 runs 14 residues. Germline V gives CDR1 DFQATT, CDR2 SNEGSKA (reference sequence). As DNA, the CDR3 is TGCAGTGCTAGATGGGCTAGCGGCCAAGAGACCCAGTACTTC. It is translated as CSARWASGQETQYF.

The chain uses TRBV15 and TRBJ2-5; unclear D gene. Germline V gives CDR1 LNHNV, CDR2 YYDKDF (reference sequence). The V end was cut by 1 base, the J end by 4 bases, with 7 bases between. The CDR3 has 13 amino acids. The CDR3 reads CATSRGASETQYF. The CDR3, as DNA: TGTGCCACCAGCAGAGGTGCGTCAGAGACCCAGTACTTC.

V usage is TRBV20-1 and J usage is TRBJ2-1; D not resolved. The CDR3 sequence is 13 residues long. With 1 base removed from V and 7 bases from J, the gap between germline ends came to 11 bases. Germline V CDR1 and CDR2: DFQATT, SNEGSKA (reference sequence). The CDR3 nucleotides are TGCAGTGCTAGAGGGGAAGGGAAGAATGAGCAGTTCTTC. Translated, it gives CSARGEGKNEQFF.

V and J are TRBV20-1 and TRBJ2-1; a possible D gene is TRBD2 (6 bases). The DNA end lines up better with TRBJ2-7; the J call may be wrong. The germline gives CDR1 DFQATT, CDR2 SNEGSKA (reference sequence). This CDR3 comprises 17 residues. CDR3 in DNA: TGCAGTGCTTTAATCTCCTCTAGCGTTATCACCTACAATGAGCAGTACTTC. Amino acids: CSALISSSVITYNEQYF.

The CDR3 coding sequence is TGTGCCACCGGAATCGGGGGGTCGCCCTACGAGCAGTACTTC. It yields the protein CATGIGGSPYEQYF. This chain links TRBV27 with TRBJ2-5; 7 positions match TRBD2. The end of the DNA fits TRBJ2-7 better, so the J call may be wrong. The CDR3 spans 14 residues. Per the germline V gene, CDR1 is MNHEY and CDR2 is SMNVEV (reference sequence).

About this clonotype itself: One end of the junction fails to match germline, which may point to a read error. This sequence joins TRBV4-3 and TRBJ2-6; the D call may be TRBD1 or TRBD2 (5 bases each). Germline CDR1 reads LGHNA; CDR2 reads YSLEER. The CDR3 is made up of 15 amino acids. The CDR3 region is CASSREGSGANVPTF. CDR3 sequence (DNA): TGCGCCAGCAGCCGCGAGGGGTCTGGGGCCAACGTCCCGACTTTC.

V usage is TRBV7-2 and J usage is TRBJ2-3; 10 bases fit TRBD1. Germline lookup yields CDR1 SGHTA and CDR2 FQGNSA. The CDR3 contains 14 residues. The V gene end was trimmed by 5 bases and the J gene end by 5 bases; junction bases not matched to a gene: 4. The CDR3 DNA sequence: TGTGCCAGCAGCCCCCGGGACAGGGGAGATACGCAGTATTTT. Translated, it gives CASSPRDRGDTQYF.

The genes are TRBV19 and TRBJ2-3; D uncertain. The germline CDR1 and CDR2 sequences are LNHDA and SQIVND (reference sequence). The CDR3 runs 13 residues. Trimming cost V 6 bases and J 7 bases, with 14 bases left between them. CDR3 coding DNA: TGTGCCAGTAGCTCGGATGGGATAAATACGCAGTATTTT. As protein: CASSSDGINTQYF.

This clonotype was recorded only once. J is TRBJ2-5 and V is TRBV4-3; possibly TRBD1 for D (6 bases). Trimming shortened V by 3 bases and J by 11 bases, and 31 bases separated the two germline ends. There are 18 residues in the CDR3. Germline-derived CDR1 and CDR2 are LGHNA and YSLEER. The CDR3 sequence: CASSQDTSIGLLQGEQYF. The CDR3 DNA follows: TGCGCCAGCAGCCAGGATACTTCGATTGGGCTCCTACAGGGTGAGCAGTACTTC.

The chain employs TRBV5-6 and TRBJ2-1, with a tentative D call TRBD1 (5 bases). V lost 2 bases, J lost 0 bases, and 18 bases lay in between. The CDR3 length is 18 residues. Germline values: CDR1 SGHDT, CDR2 YYEEEE. Here the CDR3 reads CASSFAGLGYSSYNEQFF. CDR3 DNA sequence: TGTGCCAGCAGCTTTGCAGGGTTAGGCTATAGCTCCTACAATGAGCAGTTCTTC. Supplemented by reference TRBV5-6 and TRBJ2-1, the full variable domain reads DAGVTQSPTHLIKTRGQQVTLRCSPKSGHDTVSWYQQALGQGPQFIFQYYEEEERQRGNFPDRFSGHQFPNYSSELNVNALLLGDSALYLCASSFAGLGYSSYNEQFFGPGTRLTVL.

The CDR3 here is CSARDIAAAANTQYF. The CDR3 DNA follows: TGCAGTGCTAGAGATATAGCCGCGGCGGCAAATACGCAGTATTTT. J is TRBJ2-3 and V is TRBV20-1, with unresolved D. The V gene's germline CDR1 is DFQATT and CDR2 SNEGSKA (reference sequence). The CDR3 contains 15 residues. V lost 0 bases and J lost 7, with 17 bases in between.

This clonotype was recorded once. V gene TRBV4-3 combines with J gene TRBJ2-1; TRBD2 matches at 11 bases. The germline V gene has CDR1 LGHNA and CDR2 YSLEER. The CDR3 loop spans 16 amino acids. V lost 1 base and J lost 8; bases outside the gene matches: 7. CDR3 loop: CASSQGGLAGRDEQFF. DNA of the CDR3: TGCGCCAGCAGCCAAGGAGGACTAGCGGGCAGAGATGAGCAGTTCTTC.

The chain recombines TRBV5-1 with TRBJ2-3; perhaps TRBD2 as D (6 bases). Germline values: CDR1 SGHRS, CDR2 YFSETQ. The CDR3 totals 15 residues. Between the trimmed V and J ends, which lost 2 bases and 4 bases, there was a span of 14 bases. The CDR3 spells CASSFWSEGPDTQYF. The CDR3 DNA is TGCGCCAGCAGCTTTTGGTCGGAGGGACCAGATACGCAGTATTTT.

The chain joins TRBV7-2 to TRBJ2-1, with D possibly matching TRBD2 (6 bases). The CDR3 spans 14 residues. CDR1 and CDR2 from the germline V gene are SGHTA and FQGNSA. The V gene lost 4 bases and the J gene lost 9 bases, with 16 bases spanning the gap. The CDR3 reads CASSSRAGGGEQFF. In nucleotides, the CDR3 is TGTGCCAGCAGCTCTCGAGCCGGGGGAGGTGAGCAGTTCTTC.

This CDR3 reads CASSLETGYIEAFF. The DNA for the CDR3 is TGTGCCAGCAGCTTAGAAACAGGTTATATTGAAGCTTTCTTT. The rearrangement uses TRBV11-3 and TRBJ1-1, with D maybe TRBD1 (5 bases). CDR3 length: 14 residues. With 0 bases removed from V and 7 bases from J, the gap between germline ends came to 12 bases. CDR1 and CDR2 (germline): SGHNT, YENEEA.

V usage is TRBV29-1 and J usage is TRBJ1-4; perhaps TRBD1 as D (6 bases). This CDR3 spans 15 amino acids. Trimming cost V 6 bases and J 8 bases, with 22 bases left between them. CDR1 and CDR2 (germline): SQVTM, ANQGSEA. The CDR3 DNA sequence: TGCAGCGTCGGGGGATTCGGGGGCGTGGAGGAAAAACTGTTTTTT. This sequence encodes CSVGGFGGVEEKLFF.